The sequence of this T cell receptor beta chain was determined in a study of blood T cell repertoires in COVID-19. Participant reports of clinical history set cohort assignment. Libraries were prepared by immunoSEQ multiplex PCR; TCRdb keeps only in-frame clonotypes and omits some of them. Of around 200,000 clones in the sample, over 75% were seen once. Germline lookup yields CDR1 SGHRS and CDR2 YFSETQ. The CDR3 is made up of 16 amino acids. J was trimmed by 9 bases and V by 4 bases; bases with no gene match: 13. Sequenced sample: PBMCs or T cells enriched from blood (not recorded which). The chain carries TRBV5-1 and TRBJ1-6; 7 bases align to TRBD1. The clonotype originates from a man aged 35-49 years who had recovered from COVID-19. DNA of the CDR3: TGCGCCAGCAGCCAGGAAGCCAGGGGGAGCGGTTCACCCCTCCACTTT. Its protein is CASSQEARGSGSPLHF.